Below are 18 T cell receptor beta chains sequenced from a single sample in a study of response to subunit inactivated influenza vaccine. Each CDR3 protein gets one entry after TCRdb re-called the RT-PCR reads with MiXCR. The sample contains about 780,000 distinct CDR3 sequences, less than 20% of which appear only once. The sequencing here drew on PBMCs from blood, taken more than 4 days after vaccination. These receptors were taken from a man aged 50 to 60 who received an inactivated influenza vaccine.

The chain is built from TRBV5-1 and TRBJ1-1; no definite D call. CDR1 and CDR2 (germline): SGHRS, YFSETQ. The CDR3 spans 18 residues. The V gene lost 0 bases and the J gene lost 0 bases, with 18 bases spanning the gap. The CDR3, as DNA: TGCGCCAGCAGCTTGGCCCCCCCCGCAGCGTTCATGAACACTGAAGCTTTCTTT. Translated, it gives CASSLAPPAAFMNTEAFF.

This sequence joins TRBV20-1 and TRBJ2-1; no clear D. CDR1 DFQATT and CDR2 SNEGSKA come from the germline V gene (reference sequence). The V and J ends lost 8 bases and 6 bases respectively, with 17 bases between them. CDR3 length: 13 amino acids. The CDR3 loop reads CSSFPTTSNEQFF. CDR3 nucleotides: TGCAGTTCCTTCCCCACTACCTCCAATGAGCAGTTCTTC.

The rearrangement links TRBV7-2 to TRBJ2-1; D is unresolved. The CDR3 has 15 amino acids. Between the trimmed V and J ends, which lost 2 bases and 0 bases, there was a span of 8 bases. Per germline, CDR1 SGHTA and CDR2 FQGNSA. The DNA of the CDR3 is TGTGCCAGCAGCTTAAAAGAGAGCTCCTACAATGAGCAGTTCTTC. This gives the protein CASSLKESSYNEQFF.

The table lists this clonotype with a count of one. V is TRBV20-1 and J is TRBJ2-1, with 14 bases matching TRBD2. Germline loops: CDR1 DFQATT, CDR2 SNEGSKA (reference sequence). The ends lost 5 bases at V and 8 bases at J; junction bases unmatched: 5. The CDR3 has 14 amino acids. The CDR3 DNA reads TGCAGTGCTTCCAGGGGACTAGCGGGGGATGAGCAGTTCTTC. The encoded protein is CSASRGLAGDEQFF.

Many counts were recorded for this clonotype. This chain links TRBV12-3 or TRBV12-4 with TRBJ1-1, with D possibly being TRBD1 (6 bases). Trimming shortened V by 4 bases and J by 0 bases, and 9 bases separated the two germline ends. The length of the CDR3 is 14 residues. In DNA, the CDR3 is TGTGCCAGCAGTTCTGACAGGATGAACACTGAAGCTTTCTTT. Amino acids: CASSSDRMNTEAFF.

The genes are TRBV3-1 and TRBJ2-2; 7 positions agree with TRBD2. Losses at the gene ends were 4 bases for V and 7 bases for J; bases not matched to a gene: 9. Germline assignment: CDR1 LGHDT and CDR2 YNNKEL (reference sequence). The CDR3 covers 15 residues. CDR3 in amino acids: CASSPRDYVDGELFF. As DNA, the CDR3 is TGTGCCAGCAGCCCGAGGGACTACGTGGACGGGGAGCTGTTTTTT.

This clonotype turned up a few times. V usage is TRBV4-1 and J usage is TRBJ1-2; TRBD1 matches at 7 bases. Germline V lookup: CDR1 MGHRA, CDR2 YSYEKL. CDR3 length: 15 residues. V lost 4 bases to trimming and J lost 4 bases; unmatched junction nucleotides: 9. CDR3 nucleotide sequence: TGCGCCAGCAGCCCGCGGGACAGTCCTTCCTATGGCTACACCTTC. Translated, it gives CASSPRDSPSYGYTF.

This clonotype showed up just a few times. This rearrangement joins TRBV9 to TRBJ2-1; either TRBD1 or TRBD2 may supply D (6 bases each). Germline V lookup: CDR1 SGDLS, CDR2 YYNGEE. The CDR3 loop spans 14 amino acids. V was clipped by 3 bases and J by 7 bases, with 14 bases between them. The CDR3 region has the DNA TGTGCCAGCAGCGCCGCGTGGGGGGCAAATGAGCAGTTCTTC. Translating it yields CASSAAWGANEQFF.

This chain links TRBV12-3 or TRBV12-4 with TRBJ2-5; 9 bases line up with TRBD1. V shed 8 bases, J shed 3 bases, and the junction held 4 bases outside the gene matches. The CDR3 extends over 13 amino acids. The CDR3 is CASSGTGKETQYF. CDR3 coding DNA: TGTGCCAGCTCGGGGACAGGGAAAGAGACCCAGTACTTC.

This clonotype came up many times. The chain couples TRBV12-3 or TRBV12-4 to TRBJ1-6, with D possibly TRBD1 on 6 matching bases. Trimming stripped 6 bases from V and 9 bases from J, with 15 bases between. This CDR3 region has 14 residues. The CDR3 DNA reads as TGTGCCAGCAGGGGAGGGGGTGTTAGTTCACCCCTCCACTTT. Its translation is CASRGGGVSSPLHF.

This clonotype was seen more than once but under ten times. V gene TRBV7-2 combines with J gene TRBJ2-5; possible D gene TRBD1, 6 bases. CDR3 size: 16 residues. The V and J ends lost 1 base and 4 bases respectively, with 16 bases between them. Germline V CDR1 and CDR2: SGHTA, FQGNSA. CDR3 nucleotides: TGTGCCAGCAGCTTAGGGGACATGGGCGGGCGAGAGACCCAGTACTTC. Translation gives CASSLGDMGGRETQYF.

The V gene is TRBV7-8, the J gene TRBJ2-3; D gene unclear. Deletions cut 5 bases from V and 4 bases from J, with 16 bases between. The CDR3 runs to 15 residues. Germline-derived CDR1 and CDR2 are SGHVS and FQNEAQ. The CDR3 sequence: CASSPNPNGADTQYF. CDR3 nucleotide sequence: TGTGCCAGCAGCCCCAACCCCAATGGAGCAGATACGCAGTATTTT. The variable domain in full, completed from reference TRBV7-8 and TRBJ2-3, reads GAGVSQSPRYKVAKRGQDVALRCDPISGHVSLFWYQQALGQGPEFLTYFQNEAQLDKSGLPSDRFFAERPEGSVSTLKIQRTQQEDSAVYLCASSPNPNGADTQYFGPGTRLTVL.

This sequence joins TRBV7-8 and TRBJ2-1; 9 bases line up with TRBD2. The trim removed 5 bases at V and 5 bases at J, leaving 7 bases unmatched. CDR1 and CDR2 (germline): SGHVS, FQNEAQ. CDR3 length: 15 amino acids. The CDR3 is CASSVLAGSDNEQFF. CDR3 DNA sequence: TGTGCCAGCAGCGTACTAGCGGGTTCAGACAATGAGCAGTTCTTC. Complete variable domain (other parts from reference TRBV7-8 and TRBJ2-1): GAGVSQSPRYKVAKRGQDVALRCDPISGHVSLFWYQQALGQGPEFLTYFQNEAQLDKSGLPSDRFFAERPEGSVSTLKIQRTQQEDSAVYLCASSVLAGSDNEQFFGPGTRLTVL.

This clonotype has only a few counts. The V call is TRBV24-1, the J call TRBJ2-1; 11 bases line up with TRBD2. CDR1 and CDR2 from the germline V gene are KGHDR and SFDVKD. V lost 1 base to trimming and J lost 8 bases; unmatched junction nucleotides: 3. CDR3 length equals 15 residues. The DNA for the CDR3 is TGTGCCACCAGTGATTTTAGCGGGAGGGCCTATGAGCAGTTCTTC. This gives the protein CATSDFSGRAYEQFF.

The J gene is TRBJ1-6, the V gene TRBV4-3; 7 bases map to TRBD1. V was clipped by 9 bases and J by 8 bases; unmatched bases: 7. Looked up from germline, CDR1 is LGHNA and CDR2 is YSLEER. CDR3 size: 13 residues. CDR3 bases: TGCGCCAGTCAGGGACAGCGATATTCACCCCTCCACTTT. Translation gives CASQGQRYSPLHF.

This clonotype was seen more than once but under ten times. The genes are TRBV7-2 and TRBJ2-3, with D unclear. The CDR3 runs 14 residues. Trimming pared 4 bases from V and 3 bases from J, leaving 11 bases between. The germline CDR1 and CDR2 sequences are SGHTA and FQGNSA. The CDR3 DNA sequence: TGTGCCAGCAGCTCGGCCCCTGCGACAGATACGCAGTATTTT. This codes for CASSSAPATDTQYF.

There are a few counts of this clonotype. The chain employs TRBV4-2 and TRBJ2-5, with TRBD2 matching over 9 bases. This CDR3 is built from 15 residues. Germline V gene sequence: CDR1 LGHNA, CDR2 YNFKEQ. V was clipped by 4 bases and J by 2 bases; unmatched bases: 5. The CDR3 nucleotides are TGTGCCAGCAGCCGTGAGCGGGGGGCGCAAGAGACCCAGTACTTC. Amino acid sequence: CASSRERGAQETQYF.

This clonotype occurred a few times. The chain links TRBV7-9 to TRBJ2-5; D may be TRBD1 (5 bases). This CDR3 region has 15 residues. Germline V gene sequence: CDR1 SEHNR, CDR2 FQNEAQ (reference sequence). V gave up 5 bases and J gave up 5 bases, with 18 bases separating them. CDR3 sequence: CASSPSVSGSETQYF. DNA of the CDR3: TGTGCCAGCAGCCCGTCAGTGTCAGGGTCGGAGACCCAGTACTTC.